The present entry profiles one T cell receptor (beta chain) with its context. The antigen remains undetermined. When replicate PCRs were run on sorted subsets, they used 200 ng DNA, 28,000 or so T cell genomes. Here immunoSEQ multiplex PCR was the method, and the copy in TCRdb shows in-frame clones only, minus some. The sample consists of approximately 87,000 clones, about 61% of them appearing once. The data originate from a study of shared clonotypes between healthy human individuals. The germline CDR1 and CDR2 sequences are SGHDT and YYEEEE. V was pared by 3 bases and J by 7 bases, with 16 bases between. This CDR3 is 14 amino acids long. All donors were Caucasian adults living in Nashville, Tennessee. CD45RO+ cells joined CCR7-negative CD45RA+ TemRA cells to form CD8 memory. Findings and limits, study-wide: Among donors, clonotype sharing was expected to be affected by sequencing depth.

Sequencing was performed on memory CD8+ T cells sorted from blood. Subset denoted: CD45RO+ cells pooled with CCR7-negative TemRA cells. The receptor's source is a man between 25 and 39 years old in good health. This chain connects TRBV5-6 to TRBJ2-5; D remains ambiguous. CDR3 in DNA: TGTGCCAGCAGCTCGTCCAGCGCTTCGTGGACCCAGTACTTC. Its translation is CASSSSSASWTQYF.